The 20 T cell receptor beta chains below all came from one sample that was sequenced in a study of T-cell reconstitution after alpha-beta-depleted transplantation in children. Preparation of the TCRbeta library was carried out with unique molecular identifiers. TCRdb independently ran MiXCR on the PCR reads; one entry per CDR3 protein. The sample consists of 200,000 to 250,000 distinct CDR3 sequences, less than 9% of them appearing once. Sample: PBMCs, mostly from graft donor cells, taken 180 days after TCRalphabeta/CD19-depleted stem cell transplant. The receptor source for this set is a male patient aged 10 to 17 who had a stem cell transplant for acute lymphoblastic leukemia, so the T cells may come from the graft donor.

The chain recombines TRBV6-1 with TRBJ1-5; D gene ambiguous. The germline V gene encodes CDR1 MNHNS and CDR2 SASEGT. The length of the CDR3 is 16 residues. As DNA, the CDR3 is TGTGCTCTAGGTGCACTCGGAAGGCTTAGCAATCAGCCCCAGCATTTT. Translating it yields CALGALGRLSNQPQHF.

This clonotype was recorded many times. The CDR3 loop reads CASSYSGGGSYEQYF. The CDR3 DNA follows: TGTGCCAGCAGTTACTCGGGGGGGGGCAGCTACGAGCAGTACTTC. The chain joins TRBV6-2 or TRBV6-3 to TRBJ2-7, with D maybe TRBD2 (7 bases). There are 15 residues in the CDR3. Trimming left V 0 bases short and J 3 bases short, with 12 bases between. Germline V gene sequence: CDR1 MNHEY, CDR2 SVGEGT.

This clonotype was recorded many times. This rearrangement joins TRBV5-5 to TRBJ1-2, with a weak D call TRBD1 (5 bases). Germline CDR1 reads SGHKS; CDR2 reads YYEKEE (reference sequence). V was trimmed by 2 bases and J by 5 bases, leaving 10 bases between them. The length of the CDR3 is 13 residues. The CDR3 region has the DNA TGTGCCAGCAGCTTCTCTCCAGGGTATGGCTACACCTTC. Amino acid sequence: CASSFSPGYGYTF.

This clonotype was detected ten times or more. The chain recombines TRBV6-2 or TRBV6-3 with TRBJ2-5, with 8 bases fitting TRBD2. The germline V gene has CDR1 MNHEY and CDR2 SVGEGT. V shed 1 base and J 10 bases; nucleotides not matched to a gene: 8. CDR3 size: 14 residues. In DNA form, the CDR3 reads TGTGCCAGCAGTTACTACCCGGGAGGGGAAAGCCAGTACTTC. This translates into CASSYYPGGESQYF.

The sample holds many counts of this clonotype. The chain employs TRBV10-3 and TRBJ1-2; D possibly corresponds to TRBD1 (5 bases). Germline V lookup: CDR1 ENHRY, CDR2 SYGVKD. The CDR3 length is 14 residues. The germline V and J ends were trimmed by 2 bases and 8 bases, with 15 bases remaining between them. DNA for the CDR3: TGTGCCATCAGTGAGCCGGGGCAAGGGATGGGCTACACCTTC. This sequence encodes CAISEPGQGMGYTF.

The sample holds a few counts of this clonotype. The chain is built from TRBV12-3 or TRBV12-4 and TRBJ2-7, with a possible D match to TRBD2 (6 bases). The CDR3 is made up of 15 amino acids. Deletions cut 6 bases from V and 4 bases from J, with 19 bases between. CDR3 in amino acids: CASRDHGGASYEQYF. The CDR3 DNA reads as TGTGCCAGCAGGGACCACGGGGGAGCCTCTTACGAGCAGTACTTC.

This clonotype showed up many times. This chain links TRBV2 with TRBJ2-1; 11 bases line up with TRBD2. The germline V gene has CDR1 SNHLY and CDR2 FYNNEI. This CDR3 has 15 amino acids. Losses at the gene ends were 1 base for V and 7 bases for J; bases not matched to a gene: 3. CDR3 nucleotide sequence: TGTGCCAGCAGTGAAGGACTAGCGGGGATGAATGAGCAGTTCTTC. It yields the protein CASSEGLAGMNEQFF.

This clonotype has at least ten counts. The chain couples TRBV7-8 to TRBJ2-7, with 7 positions matching TRBD1. The V gene's germline CDR1 is SGHVS and CDR2 FQNEAQ. The CDR3 is 14 amino acids. The junction had 8 bases not matched to a gene; V was cut back by 6 bases and J by 3 bases. The CDR3 DNA is TGTGCCAGCAGTCAACAGGGGACCTTCTACGAGCAGTACTTC. This sequence encodes CASSQQGTFYEQYF.

This clonotype was observed many times. The chain links TRBV20-1 to TRBJ1-1; tentatively, D is TRBD1 (6 bases). This CDR3 contains 13 residues. Trimming took 4 bases from V and 0 from J, leaving 9 bases between them. Per germline, CDR1 DFQATT and CDR2 SNEGSKA (reference sequence). As DNA, the CDR3 is TGCAGTGCTAACAGGGACATGAACACTGAAGCTTTCTTT. Amino acids: CSANRDMNTEAFF.

The sample holds many counts of this clonotype. The CDR3 region is CASSVATPLGSLNEQFF. The CDR3 DNA reads as TGTGCCAGCAGCGTAGCTACCCCCCTGGGCTCCCTTAATGAGCAGTTCTTC. The rearrangement joins TRBV9 to TRBJ2-1; D is undetermined. Germline V lookup: CDR1 SGDLS, CDR2 YYNGEE. V was clipped by 0 bases and J by 7 bases, with 20 bases between them. This CDR3 contains 17 residues. The full variable domain, in which reference TRBV9 and TRBJ2-1 provide the parts outside the CDR3, is DSGVTQTPKHLITATGQRVTLRCSPRSGDLSVYWYQQSLDQGLQFLIQYYNGEERAKGNILERFSAQQFPDLHSELNLSSLELGDSALYFCASSVATPLGSLNEQFFGPGTRLTVL.

This clonotype was observed many times. The chain couples TRBV20-1 to TRBJ2-7; 10 nucleotides align to TRBD2. Trimming cost V 6 bases and J 0 bases; bases outside gene matches: 14. CDR3 length: 17 residues. Per the germline V gene, CDR1 is DFQATT and CDR2 is SNEGSKA (reference sequence). CDR3 region: CSASGLSGRRVSYEQYF. The CDR3 nucleotides are TGCAGTGCCAGCGGCCTTAGCGGGAGGAGGGTCTCCTACGAGCAGTACTTC.

The rearrangement joins TRBV7-9 to TRBJ2-7; no firm D call. Germline CDR1 SEHNR, CDR2 FQNEAQ (reference sequence). Deletions cut 2 bases from V and 2 bases from J, with 13 bases between. The length of the CDR3 is 15 residues. This CDR3 is CASSLISTSPYEQYF. CDR3 sequence (DNA): TGTGCCAGCAGCTTAATTTCTACATCACCCTACGAGCAGTACTTC.

This clonotype was observed at least ten times. This chain uses TRBV24-1 with TRBJ2-6, with unresolved D. V was clipped by 4 bases and J by 0 bases, with 3 bases between them. The germline V gene has CDR1 KGHDR and CDR2 SFDVKD. The CDR3 has 14 amino acids. The CDR3 DNA reads TGTGCCACCAGTGACACCTCTGGGGCCAACGTCCTGACTTTC. Translating it yields CATSDTSGANVLTF.

The table lists this clonotype with many counts. This chain uses TRBV11-2 with TRBJ2-7; 9 bases map to TRBD1. V shed 5 bases, J shed 5 bases, and the junction held 10 bases outside the gene matches. Germline CDR1 SGHAT, CDR2 FQNNGV. This CDR3 spans 15 amino acids. CDR3 in DNA: TGTGCCAGCAGCCCTTTGGACAGGGGTGTCCACGAGCAGTACTTC. This codes for CASSPLDRGVHEQYF.

This clonotype occurred many times. The rearrangement uses TRBV20-1 and TRBJ2-7; weak D call: TRBD2 (5 bases). The V gene lost 0 bases and the J gene lost 0 bases, with 12 bases spanning the gap. The length of the CDR3 is 15 residues. Per the germline V gene, CDR1 is DFQATT and CDR2 is SNEGSKA (reference sequence). Here the CDR3 DNA reads TGCAGTGCTAGAGATCGGCCGGGGAGCTCCTACGAGCAGTACTTC. As protein: CSARDRPGSSYEQYF.

Concerning this clonotype itself: One base away lies a much larger clone, so this may be a sequencing read error. This chain connects TRBV6-2 or TRBV6-3 to TRBJ2-7; D not resolved. The germline CDR1 and CDR2 sequences are MNHEY and SVGEGT. Trimming stripped 6 bases from V and 6 bases from J, with 12 bases between. This CDR3 spans 12 amino acids. The CDR3 DNA follows: TGTGCCAGCAGCCACGACAATACCGAGCAGTACTTC. This codes for CASSHDNTEQYF.

This clonotype was counted many times. The rearrangement uses TRBV12-3 or TRBV12-4 and TRBJ1-5; weak D call: TRBD1 (6 bases). This CDR3 contains 18 residues. V was clipped by 6 bases and J by 1 base, with 22 bases between them. CDR3 region: CASSFPNPGESSNQPQHF. CDR3 DNA: TGTGCCAGCAGCTTTCCCAATCCAGGGGAATCAAGCAATCAGCCCCAGCATTTT.

This clonotype has ten or more counts. The chain carries TRBV11-1 and TRBJ2-5; 16 bases line up with TRBD2. Germline CDR1 SGHAT, CDR2 FQDESV (reference sequence). The CDR3 covers 19 residues. The V gene end was trimmed by 2 bases and the J gene end by 0 bases; junction bases not matched to a gene: 6. The CDR3 DNA reads as TGTGCCAGCAGCTTACCGGGACTAGCGGGGGGGTCGTACCAAGAGACCCAGTACTTC. Translation: CASSLPGLAGGSYQETQYF.

This clonotype was seen ten or more times. The chain has TRBV6-1 and TRBJ1-5; unclear D gene. This CDR3 comprises 14 residues. Germline values: CDR1 MNHNS, CDR2 SASEGT. The V and J ends lost 7 bases and 2 bases respectively, with 12 bases between them. CDR3 nucleotide sequence: TGTGCCAGCAATGACCCCCTTCGCAATCAGCCCCAGCATTTT. Translating gives CASNDPLRNQPQHF.

Within the sample, this clonotype is medium-sized. The V call is TRBV9, the J call TRBJ2-1, with D perhaps matching TRBD1 (6 bases). Germline CDR1 reads SGDLS; CDR2 reads YYNGEE. Trimming removed 0 bases at V and 4 bases at J, with 11 bases between. The CDR3 runs 15 residues. CDR3 loop: CASSVAGQSYNEQFF. The CDR3 coding sequence is TGTGCCAGCAGCGTAGCCGGACAGTCGTACAATGAGCAGTTCTTC.